This record concerns one T cell receptor (beta chain) sequence. The antigen is not known. Time point described: week 47, end of study. Mutant IDH1 20-mer peptide, at 300 ug, made up each vaccine dose, with topical imiquimod. The patients received vaccinations eight times, in weeks 1, 3, 5, 7, 11, 15, 19 and 23. Donors had new WHO grade 3 or 4 IDH1-mutant, ATRX-lost astrocytomas. Deletions cut 4 bases from V and 7 bases from J, with 12 bases between. The CDR3 covers 12 residues. Germline CDR1 reads SQVTM; CDR2 reads ANQGSEA. The data derive from a study of a mutant IDH1 vaccine in newly diagnosed glioma. About the research overall: Every participant had undergone radiotherapy, temozolomide, or both before, and most underwent both.

Libraries were prepared by immunoSEQ multiplex PCR; TCRdb keeps only in-frame clonotypes and omits some of them. The data show about 50,000 clones, roughly 80% seen once. The chain employs TRBV29-1 and TRBJ2-3; a possible D gene is TRBD1 (6 bases). The sequence derives from a man aged 45-65 years with glioma. This material consisted of PBMCs, taken from a glioma patient whose treatment included an IDH1 peptide vaccine. This CDR3 reads CSVVGTRYTQYF. The CDR3 DNA follows: TGCAGCGTTGTCGGGACAAGATATACGCAGTATTTT.